This T cell receptor beta chain was sequenced during a study of T cell repertoires in cytomegalovirus infection. For the study at large: In the study, CMV epitopes included recently identified HLA-C-restricted and well-studied HLA-B-restricted ones.

From the reads, TCRdb called clonotypes with MiXCR, one entry per CDR3 protein. In the table there are about 110,000 distinct CDR3 sequences, around 30% of which are singletons. Study findings and constraints: Identification of carriers of CMV plus the relevant HLA was achieved through cumulative public TCR beta family frequency. HLA-C-restricted CMV-specific TCR beta clonotypes were dominant in the ex vivo response.

This clonotype was observed a handful of times. Its cognate antigen is unknown. V shed 7 bases and J shed 4 bases, with 8 bases lying between them. From germline, CDR1 is MDHEN and CDR2 SYDVKM. CDR3 size: 11 residues. The specimen was CD8+ T cells from cultured PBMCs, collected from culture after CMV antigen stimulation. This rearrangement joins TRBV28 to TRBJ2-7; D ambiguous. This receptor was taken from a human donor in good health (CMV status not recorded). Some clones in this sample may be carry-over from other donors' samples. In DNA form, the CDR3 reads TGTGCCAGCACCAGTGCTTACGAGCAGTACTTC. Protein: CASTSAYEQYF. The variable domain in full, with the rest retrieved from reference TRBV28 and TRBJ2-7, is DVKVTQSSRYLVKRTGEKVFLECVQDMDHENMFWYRQDPGLGLRLIYFSYDVKMKEKGDIPEGYSVSREKKERFSLILESASTNQTSMYLCASTSAYEQYFGPGTRLTVT.